This paragraph covers one T cell receptor beta chain sequence. Its antigen is unidentified. Germline and junction disagree at one end, which may indicate a read error. CDR3 length: 15 residues. The data derive from a study of CD8 T cells in ankylosing spondylitis. Study-wide results and limits: Some motif variants had been reported before (in reactive arthritis synovial fluid and blood). In ankylosing spondylitis blood, a motif of fewer than 10 highly homologous TCR beta variants appeared characteristic. In peripheral blood, disease-linked CD8+ clones occurred at relatively low frequencies.

Construction of TCR beta libraries was performed using quantitative 5'-RACE with molecular barcodes. TCRdb recomputed calls from the 5' RACE reads with MiXCR, one row per CDR3 protein. This table has approximately 150,000 distinct CDR3 sequences, approximately 44% appearing once. This clonotype was obtained from a male donor with ankylosing spondylitis. Material for sequencing was synovial fluid, either unsorted or a sorted T cell fraction (not recorded which). This chain connects TRBV12-3 or TRBV12-4 to TRBJ1-2; 8 bases map to TRBD1. CDR3 nucleotide sequence: TGTGCCAGCAGTTTAGGGACAGGGAGATACCGGAACAACTACTTC. It codes for CASSLGTGRYRNNYF.